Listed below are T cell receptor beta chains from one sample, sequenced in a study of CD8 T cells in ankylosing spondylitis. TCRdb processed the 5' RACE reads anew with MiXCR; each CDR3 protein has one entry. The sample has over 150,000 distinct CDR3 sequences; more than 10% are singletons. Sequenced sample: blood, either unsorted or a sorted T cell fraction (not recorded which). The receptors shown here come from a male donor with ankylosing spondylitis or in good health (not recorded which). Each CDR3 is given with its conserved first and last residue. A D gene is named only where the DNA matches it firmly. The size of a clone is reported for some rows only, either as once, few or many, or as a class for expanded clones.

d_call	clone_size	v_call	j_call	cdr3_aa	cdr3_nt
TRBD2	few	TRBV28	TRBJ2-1	CASSSSPGEGEQFF	TGTGCCAGCAGTTCCTCCCCGGGGGAGGGGGAGCAGTTCTTC
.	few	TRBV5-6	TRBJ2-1	CASSYRTEYNEQFF	TGTGCCAGCAGCTATCGGACAGAGTACAATGAGCAGTTCTTC
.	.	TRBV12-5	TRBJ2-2	CASGFLPRNTGELFF	TGTGCTAGTGGTTTCCTCCCCCGGAACACCGGGGAGCTGTTTTTT
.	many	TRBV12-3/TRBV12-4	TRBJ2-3	CASSFSTSTDTQYF	TGTGCCAGCAGTTTCTCGACTAGCACAGATACGCAGTATTTT
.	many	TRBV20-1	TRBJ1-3	CSARLGSGNTIYF	TGCAGTGCTAGGTTGGGGTCCGGAAACACCATATATTTT
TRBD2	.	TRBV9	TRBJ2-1	CASSVGGLVYNEQFF	TGTGCCAGCAGCGTGGGGGGACTAGTCTACAATGAGCAGTTCTTC
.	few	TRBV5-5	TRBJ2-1	CASSGLEGGTYNEQFF	TGTGCCAGCAGCGGTCTAGAGGGGGGCACCTACAATGAGCAGTTCTTC
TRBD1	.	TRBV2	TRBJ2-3	CASNEQGSTDTQYF	TGTGCCAGCAATGAACAGGGGTCCACAGATACGCAGTATTTT
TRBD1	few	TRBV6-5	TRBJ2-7	CASSYGAGGYEQYF	TGTGCCAGCAGTTATGGGGCAGGGGGCTACGAGCAGTACTTC
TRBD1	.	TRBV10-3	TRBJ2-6	CAISESTTGPISGANVLTF	TGTGCCATCAGTGAGTCAACGACAGGGCCTATCTCTGGGGCCAACGTCCTGACTTTC
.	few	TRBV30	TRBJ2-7	CAWSVGSEQYF	TGTGCCTGGAGTGTAGGTTCCGAGCAGTACTTC
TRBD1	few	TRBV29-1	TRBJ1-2	CSAGQGVDYGYTF	TGCAGCGCTGGACAGGGGGTAGACTATGGCTACACCTTC
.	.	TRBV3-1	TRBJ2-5	CASSQEKGPETQYF	TGTGCCAGCAGCCAAGAAAAGGGGCCAGAGACCCAGTACTTC
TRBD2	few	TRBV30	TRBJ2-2	CAWSVGTSGRLELFF	TGTGCCTGGAGTGTGGGGACTAGCGGGAGACTTGAGCTGTTTTTT
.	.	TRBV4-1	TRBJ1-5	CASSQDPYSNQPQHF	TGCGCCAGCAGCCAAGATCCTTATAGCAATCAGCCCCAGCATTTT